This T cell receptor beta chain derives from a study of resident and recirculating memory T cells in vitiligo. Study as a whole: Whole samples, not sorted cells, were homogenized and used for genomic DNA extraction. General study results and limits: Vitiligo lesions lacked a unique dominant clone, and clonality varied. TCR sequences were not conserved across biopsy sites or patients.

Sequencing was performed with immunoSEQ multiplex PCR; in TCRdb, only in-frame clones are kept and a portion is missing. The sample has more than 70,000 clones, 90% to 95% seen once. The germline CDR1 and CDR2 sequences are GTSNPN and SVGIG (reference sequence). The ends lost 0 bases at V and 3 bases at J; junction bases unmatched: 8. CDR3 length: 16 residues. Stable vitiligo meant no lesion change over the previous 6 months. Note on this clone: Antigen unknown.

Sequencing input: blood. The chain has TRBV30 and TRBJ1-2; TRBD1 matches 9 bases. This receptor was identified in a male donor with vitiligo. The CDR3 DNA reads TGTGCCTGGAGTGTGTACTCCGGGACAGGGCACTATGGCTACACCTTC. Translated: CAWSVYSGTGHYGYTF. Full variable domain (missing parts from reference TRBV30 and TRBJ1-2): SQTIHQWPATLVQPVGSPLSLECTVEGTSNPNLYWYRQAAGRGLQLLFYSVGIGQISSEVPQNLSASRPQDRQFILSSKKLLLSDSGFYLCAWSVYSGTGHYGYTFGSGTRLTVV.